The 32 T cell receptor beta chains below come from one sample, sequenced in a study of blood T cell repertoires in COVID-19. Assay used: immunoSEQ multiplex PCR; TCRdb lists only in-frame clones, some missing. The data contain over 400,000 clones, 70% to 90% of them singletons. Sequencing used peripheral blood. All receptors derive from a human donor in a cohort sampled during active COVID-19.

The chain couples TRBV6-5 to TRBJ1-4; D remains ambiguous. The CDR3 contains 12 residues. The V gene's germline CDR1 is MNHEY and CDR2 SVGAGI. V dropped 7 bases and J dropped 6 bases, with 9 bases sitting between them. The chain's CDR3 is CASNSLYEKLFF. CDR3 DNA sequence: TGTGCCAGCAACTCCCTATATGAAAAACTGTTTTTT.

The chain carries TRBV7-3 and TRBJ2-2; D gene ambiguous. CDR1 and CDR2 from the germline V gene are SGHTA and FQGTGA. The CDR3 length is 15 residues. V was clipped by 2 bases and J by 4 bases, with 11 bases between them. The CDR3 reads CASSLDGPATGELFF. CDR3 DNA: TGTGCCAGCAGCTTAGATGGGCCAGCCACCGGGGAGCTGTTTTTT.

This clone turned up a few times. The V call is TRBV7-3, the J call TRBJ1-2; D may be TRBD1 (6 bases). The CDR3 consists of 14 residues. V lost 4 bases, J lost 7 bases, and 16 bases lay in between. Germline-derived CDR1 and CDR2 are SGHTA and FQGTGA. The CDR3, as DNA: TGTGCCAGCAGCTGGGCTAATTCAGGGGCTGGCTACACCTTC. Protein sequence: CASSWANSGAGYTF.

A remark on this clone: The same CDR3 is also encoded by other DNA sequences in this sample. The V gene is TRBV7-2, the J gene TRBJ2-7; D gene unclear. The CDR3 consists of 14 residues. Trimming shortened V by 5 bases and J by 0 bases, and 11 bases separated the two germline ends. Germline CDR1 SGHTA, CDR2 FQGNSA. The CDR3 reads CASSQDRVSYEQYF. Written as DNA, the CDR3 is TGTGCCAGCAGCCAAGACCGGGTCTCCTACGAGCAGTACTTC.

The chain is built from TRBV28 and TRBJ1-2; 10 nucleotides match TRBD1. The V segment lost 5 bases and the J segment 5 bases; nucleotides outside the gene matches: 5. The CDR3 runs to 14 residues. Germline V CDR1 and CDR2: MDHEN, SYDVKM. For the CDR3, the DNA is TGTGCCAGCAGTATAATGGGACAGGGGTATGGCTACACCTTC. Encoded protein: CASSIMGQGYGYTF.

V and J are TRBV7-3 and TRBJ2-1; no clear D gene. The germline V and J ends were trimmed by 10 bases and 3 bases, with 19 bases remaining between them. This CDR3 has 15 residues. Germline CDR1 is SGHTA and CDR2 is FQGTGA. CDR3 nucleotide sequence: TGTGCCACCGCCACCTCGCCCTCGCGCTACAATGAGCAGTTCTTC. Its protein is CATATSPSRYNEQFF.

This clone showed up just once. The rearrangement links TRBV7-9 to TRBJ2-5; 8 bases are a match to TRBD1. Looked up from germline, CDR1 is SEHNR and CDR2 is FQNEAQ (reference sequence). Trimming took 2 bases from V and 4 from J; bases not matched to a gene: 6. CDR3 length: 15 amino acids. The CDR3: CASSLRTGNAETQYF. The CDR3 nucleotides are TGTGCCAGCAGCTTAAGGACAGGGAATGCAGAGACCCAGTACTTC.

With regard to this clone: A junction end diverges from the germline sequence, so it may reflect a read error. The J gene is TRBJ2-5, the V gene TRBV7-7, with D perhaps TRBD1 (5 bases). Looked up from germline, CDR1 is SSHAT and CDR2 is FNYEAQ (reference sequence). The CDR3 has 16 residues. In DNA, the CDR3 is TGTGCTAGCAGCTTAGTTCTTGGGGCGGCTGGAGAGACCCAGTACTTC. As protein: CASSLVLGAAGETQYF.

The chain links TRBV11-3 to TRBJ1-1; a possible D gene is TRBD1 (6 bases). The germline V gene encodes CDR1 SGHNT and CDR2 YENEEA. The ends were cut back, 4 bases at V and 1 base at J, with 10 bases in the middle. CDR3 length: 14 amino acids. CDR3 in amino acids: CASSSNRENTEAFF. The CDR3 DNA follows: TGTGCCAGCAGCTCAAACAGGGAGAACACTGAAGCTTTCTTT.

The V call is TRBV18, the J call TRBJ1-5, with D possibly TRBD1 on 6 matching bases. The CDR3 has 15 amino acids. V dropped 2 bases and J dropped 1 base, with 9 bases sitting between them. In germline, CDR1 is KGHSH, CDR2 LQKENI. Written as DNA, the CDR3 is TGTGCCAGCTCACCATCAGGGGCCAGCAATCAGCCCCAGCATTTT. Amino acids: CASSPSGASNQPQHF.

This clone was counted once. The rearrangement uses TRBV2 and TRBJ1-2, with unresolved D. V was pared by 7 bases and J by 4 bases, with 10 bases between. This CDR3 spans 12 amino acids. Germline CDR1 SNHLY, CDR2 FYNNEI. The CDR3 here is CASTTGSYGYTF. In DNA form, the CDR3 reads TGTGCCAGCACAACCGGGTCCTATGGCTACACCTTC. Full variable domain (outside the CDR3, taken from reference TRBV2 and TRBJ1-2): EPEVTQTPSHQVTQMGQEVILRCVPISNHLYFYWYRQILGQKVEFLVSFYNNEISEKSEIFDDQFSVERPDGSNFTLKIRSTKLEDSAMYFCASTTGSYGYTFGSGTRLTVV.

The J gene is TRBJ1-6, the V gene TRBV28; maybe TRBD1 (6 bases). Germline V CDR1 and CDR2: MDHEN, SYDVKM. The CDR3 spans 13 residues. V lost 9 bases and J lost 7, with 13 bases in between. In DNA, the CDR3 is TGTGCCAGTTACAGGGTGCGAAATTCACCCCTCCACTTT. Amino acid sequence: CASYRVRNSPLHF.

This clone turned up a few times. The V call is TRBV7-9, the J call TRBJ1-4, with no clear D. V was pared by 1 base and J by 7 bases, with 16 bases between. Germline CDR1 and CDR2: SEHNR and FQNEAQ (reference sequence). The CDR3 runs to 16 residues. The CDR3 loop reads CASSLGASSDGEKLFF. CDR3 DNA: TGTGCCAGCAGCTTAGGGGCCAGTTCAGACGGTGAAAAACTGTTTTTT.

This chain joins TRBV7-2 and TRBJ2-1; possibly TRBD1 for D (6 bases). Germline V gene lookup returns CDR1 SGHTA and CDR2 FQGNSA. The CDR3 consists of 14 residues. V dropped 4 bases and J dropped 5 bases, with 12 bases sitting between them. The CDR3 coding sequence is TGTGCCAGCAGCTCATTTGGGGGCCACAATGAGCAGTTCTTC. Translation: CASSSFGGHNEQFF.

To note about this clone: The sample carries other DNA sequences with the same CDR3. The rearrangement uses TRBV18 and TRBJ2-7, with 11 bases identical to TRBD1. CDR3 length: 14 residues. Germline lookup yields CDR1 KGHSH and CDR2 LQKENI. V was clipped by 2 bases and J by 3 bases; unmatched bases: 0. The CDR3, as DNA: TGTGCCAGCTCACCAGGGACAGGGGGCTACGAGCAGTACTTC. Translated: CASSPGTGGYEQYF.

The CDR3 coding sequence is TGTGCCAGCTCACCGACGACCGCGGGGCAAAGCAATCAGCCCCAGCATTTT. This translates into CASSPTTAGQSNQPQHF. The V call is TRBV18, the J call TRBJ1-5, with D perhaps TRBD1 (5 bases). The CDR3 has 17 residues. Germline CDR1 reads KGHSH; CDR2 reads LQKENI. Trimming removed 3 bases at V and 1 base at J, with 16 bases between. Full variable domain (outside the CDR3, taken from reference TRBV18 and TRBJ1-5): NAGVMQNPRHLVRRRGQEARLRCSPMKGHSHVYWYRQLPEEGLKFMVYLQKENIIDESGMPKERFSAEFPKEGPSILRIQQVVRGDSAAYFCASSPTTAGQSNQPQHFGDGTRLSIL.

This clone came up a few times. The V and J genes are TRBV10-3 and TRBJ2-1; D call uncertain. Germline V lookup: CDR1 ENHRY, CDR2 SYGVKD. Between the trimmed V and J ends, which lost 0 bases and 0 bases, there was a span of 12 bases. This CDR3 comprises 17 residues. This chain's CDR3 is CAISESAAVGSYNEQFF. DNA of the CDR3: TGTGCCATCAGTGAGTCCGCGGCCGTCGGCTCCTACAATGAGCAGTTCTTC.

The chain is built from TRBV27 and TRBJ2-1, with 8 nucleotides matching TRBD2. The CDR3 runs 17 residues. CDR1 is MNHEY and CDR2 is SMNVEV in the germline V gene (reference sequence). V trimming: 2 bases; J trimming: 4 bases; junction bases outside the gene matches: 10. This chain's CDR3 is CASSLPGLGISYNEQFF. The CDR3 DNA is TGTGCCAGCAGTTTACCGGGACTAGGTATCTCATACAATGAGCAGTTCTTC.

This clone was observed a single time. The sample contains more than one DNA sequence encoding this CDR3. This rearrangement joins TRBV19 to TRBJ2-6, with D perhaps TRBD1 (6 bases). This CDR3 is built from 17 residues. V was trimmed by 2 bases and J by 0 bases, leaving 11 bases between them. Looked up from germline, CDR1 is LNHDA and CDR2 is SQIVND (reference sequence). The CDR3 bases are TGTGCCAGTAGTATACAGGGGTCTAGCTCTGGGGCCAACGTCCTGACTTTC. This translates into CASSIQGSSSGANVLTF.

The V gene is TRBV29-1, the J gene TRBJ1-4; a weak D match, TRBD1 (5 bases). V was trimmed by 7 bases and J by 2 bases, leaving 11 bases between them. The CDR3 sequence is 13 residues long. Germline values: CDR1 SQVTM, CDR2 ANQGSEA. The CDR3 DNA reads TGCAGCGCTAGGACACCCACTAATGAAAAACTGTTTTTT. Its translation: CSARTPTNEKLFF.

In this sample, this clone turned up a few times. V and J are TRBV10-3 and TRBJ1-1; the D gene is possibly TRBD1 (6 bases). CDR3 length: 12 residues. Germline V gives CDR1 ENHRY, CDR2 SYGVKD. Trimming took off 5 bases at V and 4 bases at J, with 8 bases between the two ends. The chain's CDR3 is CAISRGGTEAFF. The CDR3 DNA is TGTGCCATCAGTCGAGGGGGCACTGAAGCTTTCTTT.

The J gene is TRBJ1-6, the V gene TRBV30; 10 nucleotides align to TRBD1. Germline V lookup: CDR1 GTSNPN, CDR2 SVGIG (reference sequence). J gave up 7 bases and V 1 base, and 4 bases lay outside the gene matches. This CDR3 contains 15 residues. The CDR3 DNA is TGTGCCTGGAGTGGACAGGGGGCCGGAAATTCACCCCTCCACTTT. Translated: CAWSGQGAGNSPLHF.

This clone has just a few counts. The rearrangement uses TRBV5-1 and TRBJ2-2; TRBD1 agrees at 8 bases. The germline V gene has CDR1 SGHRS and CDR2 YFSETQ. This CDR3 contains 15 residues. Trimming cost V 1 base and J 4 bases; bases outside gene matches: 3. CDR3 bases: TGCGCCAGCAGCTTGATAACAGGGGGCACCGGGGAGCTGTTTTTT. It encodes CASSLITGGTGELFF.

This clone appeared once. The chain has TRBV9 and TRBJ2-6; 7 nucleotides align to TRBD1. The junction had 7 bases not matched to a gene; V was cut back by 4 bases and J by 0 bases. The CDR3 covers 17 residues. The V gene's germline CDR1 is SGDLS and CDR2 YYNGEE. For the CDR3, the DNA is TGTGCCAGCAGCCCCGGGACAGAGATCTCTGGGGCCAACGTCCTGACTTTC. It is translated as CASSPGTEISGANVLTF.

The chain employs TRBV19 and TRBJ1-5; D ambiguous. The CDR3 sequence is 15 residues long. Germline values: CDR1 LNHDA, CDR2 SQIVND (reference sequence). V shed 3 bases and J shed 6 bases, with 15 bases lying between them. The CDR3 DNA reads TGTGCCAGTAGTATGTCAGGAGGCATCGGTCAGCCCCAGCATTTT. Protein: CASSMSGGIGQPQHF.

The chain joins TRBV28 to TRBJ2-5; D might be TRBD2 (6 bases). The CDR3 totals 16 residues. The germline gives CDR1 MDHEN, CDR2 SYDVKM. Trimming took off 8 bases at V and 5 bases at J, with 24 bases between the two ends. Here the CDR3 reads CASALGGAVPRETQYF. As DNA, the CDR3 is TGTGCCAGCGCCTTAGGAGGGGCCGTCCCACGGGAGACCCAGTACTTC.

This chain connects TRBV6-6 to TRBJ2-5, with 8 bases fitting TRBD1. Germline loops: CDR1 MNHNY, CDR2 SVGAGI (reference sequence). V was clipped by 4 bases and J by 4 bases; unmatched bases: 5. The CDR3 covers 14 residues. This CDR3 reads CASSSSGGGETQYF. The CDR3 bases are TGTGCCAGCAGTTCATCAGGGGGCGGAGAGACCCAGTACTTC.

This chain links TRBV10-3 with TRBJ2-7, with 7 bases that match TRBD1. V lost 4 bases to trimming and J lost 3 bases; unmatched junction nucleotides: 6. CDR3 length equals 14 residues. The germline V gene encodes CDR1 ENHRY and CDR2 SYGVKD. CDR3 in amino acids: CAISGSGGNYEQYF. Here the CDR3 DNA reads TGTGCCATCAGTGGATCAGGGGGAAACTACGAGCAGTACTTC.

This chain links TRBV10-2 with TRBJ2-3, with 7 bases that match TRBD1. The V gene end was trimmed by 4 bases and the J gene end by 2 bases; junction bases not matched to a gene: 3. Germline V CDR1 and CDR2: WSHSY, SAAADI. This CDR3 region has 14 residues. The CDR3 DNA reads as TGCGCCAGCAGTGCCGACAGGGACACAGATACGCAGTATTTT. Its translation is CASSADRDTDTQYF.

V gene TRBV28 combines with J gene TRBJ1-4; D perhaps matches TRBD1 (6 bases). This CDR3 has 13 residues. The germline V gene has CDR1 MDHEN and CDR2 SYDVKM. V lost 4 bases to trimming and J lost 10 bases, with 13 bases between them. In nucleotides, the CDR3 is TGTGCCAGCAGTTGGGGGGGCCCCGGAAAACTGTTTTTT. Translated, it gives CASSWGGPGKLFF.

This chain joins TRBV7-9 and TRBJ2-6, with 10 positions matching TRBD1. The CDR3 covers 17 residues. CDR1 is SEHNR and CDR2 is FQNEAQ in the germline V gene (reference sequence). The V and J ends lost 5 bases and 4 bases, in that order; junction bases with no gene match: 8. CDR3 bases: TGTGCCAGCAGCCAGTGGGACAGGGGTTCCGGGGCCAACGTCCTGACTTTC. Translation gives CASSQWDRGSGANVLTF.

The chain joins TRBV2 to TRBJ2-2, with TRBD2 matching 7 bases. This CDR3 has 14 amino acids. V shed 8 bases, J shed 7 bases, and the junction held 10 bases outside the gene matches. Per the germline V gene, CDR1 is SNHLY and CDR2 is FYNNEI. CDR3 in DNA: TGTGCCAGCCAAGGGGAGGGGCTTGGCGGGGAGCTGTTTTTT. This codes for CASQGEGLGGELFF.